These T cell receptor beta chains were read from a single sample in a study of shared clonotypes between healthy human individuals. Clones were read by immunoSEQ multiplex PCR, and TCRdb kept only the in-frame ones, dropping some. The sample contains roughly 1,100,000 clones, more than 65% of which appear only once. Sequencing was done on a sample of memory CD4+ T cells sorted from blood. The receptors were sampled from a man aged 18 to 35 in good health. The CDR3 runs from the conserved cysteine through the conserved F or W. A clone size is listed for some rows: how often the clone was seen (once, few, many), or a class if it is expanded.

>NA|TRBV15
CATSRAKETQYF
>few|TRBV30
CAWSTALNTEAFF
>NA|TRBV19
CASSSGQGSYGYTF
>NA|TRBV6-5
CASSYSNDQQFF
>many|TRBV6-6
CASSPGLAETQYF
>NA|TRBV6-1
CASSVGDQRGHTQYF
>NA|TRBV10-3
CAISWGADDPELFF
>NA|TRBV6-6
CASTSSNQPQHF
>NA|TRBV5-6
CASSLDRKGERYF
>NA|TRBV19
CASIKKLFF
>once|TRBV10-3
CACGTPLGEQYF
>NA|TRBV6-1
CASSEGVVRAFF
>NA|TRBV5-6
CASSRDGVRLVQETQYF
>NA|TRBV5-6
CASSAGDRATNNEQFF
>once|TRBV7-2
CASSLGVPLYNEQFF
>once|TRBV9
CASSVRVAGELFF
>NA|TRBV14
CASSQVDRAFNIQYF
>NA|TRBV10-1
CASSATSGEQFF
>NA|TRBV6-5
CASSYLGARGNEQYF
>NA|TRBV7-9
CATQLEGYLNYGYTF
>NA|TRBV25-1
CASSGLAGGLGGETQYF
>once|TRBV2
CASTDRDHQPQHF
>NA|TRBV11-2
CASSKDTQYF
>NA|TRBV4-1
CASSQDVQGRYGYTF
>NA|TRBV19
CASSNTGTGAETQYF
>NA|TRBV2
CASSPTSGGGYF
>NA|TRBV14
CASSPNTDTQYF
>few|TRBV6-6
CASAGSSNQPQHF
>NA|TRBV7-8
CASSAYRGPDTGELFF
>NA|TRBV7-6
CASSLRVTGTPGETQYF
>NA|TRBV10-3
CAISELGGRAFF